The 27 T cell receptor beta chains in this list originate from one sample, sequenced in a study of identifying expanded T cells in peripheral blood. Clones were read by immunoSEQ multiplex PCR, and TCRdb kept only the in-frame ones, dropping some. The sample shows fewer than 85,000 clones, about 83% of them seen only once. Sequenced input: blood. These receptors came from a person between 18 and 70 years old in good health.

The chain employs TRBV6-6 and TRBJ2-2, with 9 bases that match TRBD1. Germline CDR1 is MNHNY and CDR2 is SVGAGI (reference sequence). This CDR3 comprises 15 residues. V was pared by 5 bases and J by 2 bases, with 3 bases of the junction left unmatched. The CDR3 reads CASSLQGANTGELFF. The CDR3 DNA reads as TGTGCCAGCAGTCTACAGGGGGCCAACACCGGGGAGCTGTTTTTT.

This clone was found a few times. The chain couples TRBV11-2 to TRBJ2-1; D gene uncertain. Looked up from germline, CDR1 is SGHAT and CDR2 is FQNNGV. The CDR3 sequence is 15 residues long. V gave up 2 bases and J gave up 8 bases, with 16 bases separating them. CDR3 residues: CASSLNPSRADEQFF. CDR3 coding DNA: TGTGCCAGCAGCTTAAATCCGAGCCGTGCCGATGAGCAGTTCTTC.

The genes are TRBV4-3 and TRBJ2-7; TRBD2 might be the D (5 bases). Germline V gene lookup returns CDR1 LGHNA and CDR2 YSLEER. There are 15 residues in the CDR3. Trimming took 2 bases from V and 1 from J, leaving 12 bases between them. In DNA form, the CDR3 reads TGCGCCAGCAGCCAATCCCGGGGAGCTTCCTACGAGCAGTACTTC. It codes for CASSQSRGASYEQYF.

J is TRBJ2-1 and V is TRBV7-6, with 7 nucleotides matching TRBD2. J lost 4 bases, V lost 6 bases, and 9 bases had no gene match. The CDR3 extends over 15 amino acids. Germline CDR1 SGHVS, CDR2 FNYEAQ. CDR3: CASRDAGDGYNEQFF. The DNA for the CDR3 is TGTGCCAGCAGGGATGCGGGAGATGGTTACAATGAGCAGTTCTTC.

The CDR3 nucleotides read TGTGCCAGCAGCTCTGCAGGACTAGCGGGAGGGTACAATGAGCAGTTCTTC. It is translated as CASSSAGLAGGYNEQFF. The chain links TRBV7-9 to TRBJ2-1, with 15 bases aligning to TRBD2. This CDR3 comprises 17 residues. Trimming removed 4 bases from V and 4 bases from J; junction bases left unmatched: 5. Per the germline V gene, CDR1 is SEHNR and CDR2 is FQNEAQ (reference sequence). The whole variable domain, filled in from reference TRBV7-9 and TRBJ2-1, reads DTGVSQNPRHKITKRGQNVTFRCDPISEHNRLYWYRQTLGQGPEFLTYFQNEAQLEKSRLLSDRFSAERPKGSFSTLEIQRTEQGDSAMYLCASSSAGLAGGYNEQFFGPGTRLTVL.

The V and J genes are TRBV28 and TRBJ2-3; TRBD2 might be the D (6 bases). V gave up 6 bases and J gave up 2 bases, with 21 bases separating them. Germline CDR1 MDHEN, CDR2 SYDVKM. The CDR3 contains 17 residues. CDR3 sequence (DNA): TGTGCCAGCAGCTCCCCCCTGGAGGGGAGTCCCACAGATACGCAGTATTTT. It codes for CASSSPLEGSPTDTQYF.

A few counts support this clone. The chain couples TRBV4-3 to TRBJ1-5; D not certain. Trimming took 6 bases from V and 5 from J, leaving 11 bases between them. The CDR3 runs 13 residues. Germline loops: CDR1 LGHNA, CDR2 YSLEER. DNA for the CDR3: TGCGCCAGCAGTAAGGAGTTGGATCAGCCCCAGCATTTT. Protein: CASSKELDQPQHF.

The genes are TRBV6-5 and TRBJ2-7, with D maybe TRBD2 (5 bases). The CDR3 has 15 residues. Germline CDR1 is MNHEY and CDR2 is SVGAGI. Trimming stripped 2 bases from V and 2 bases from J, with 13 bases between. CDR3 coding DNA: TGTGCCAGCAGTTACCCCGGGGTACCGCCCTACGAGCAGTACTTC. Amino acids: CASSYPGVPPYEQYF.

V usage is TRBV6-1 and J usage is TRBJ2-3; maybe TRBD2 (5 bases). CDR3 size: 14 residues. V lost 2 bases and J lost 0, with 6 bases in between. CDR1 is MNHNS, CDR2 SASEGT, per germline. In nucleotides, the CDR3 is TGTGCCAGCAGTGAACTAGCCAGCACAGATACGCAGTATTTT. It yields the protein CASSELASTDTQYF.

The V call is TRBV7-2, the J call TRBJ2-1, with D possibly matching TRBD2 (6 bases). Trimming cost V 6 bases and J 4 bases, with 19 bases left between them. Germline V lookup: CDR1 SGHTA, CDR2 FQGNSA. The CDR3 spans 16 residues. CDR3 in DNA: TGTGCCAGCAGTATAACTACCGGGACTCCGTACAATGAGCAGTTCTTC. This sequence encodes CASSITTGTPYNEQFF.

Remarks on this clone: This sample includes further DNA sequences coding for the same CDR3. The gene calls are TRBV7-9 and TRBJ1-4; D remains ambiguous. The length of the CDR3 is 15 residues. Germline CDR1 and CDR2: SEHNR and FQNEAQ (reference sequence). V lost 1 base and J 0 bases, leaving 6 bases between the germline ends. CDR3 loop: CASSLVGSTNEKLFF. The CDR3 nucleotides read TGTGCCAGCAGCTTAGTCGGTTCAACTAATGAAAAACTGTTTTTT.

The chain recombines TRBV14 with TRBJ2-5, with D perhaps matching TRBD1 or TRBD2 (5 bases each). The CDR3 covers 14 residues. Germline V gene sequence: CDR1 SGHDN, CDR2 FVKESK. V dropped 2 bases and J dropped 5 bases, with 12 bases sitting between them. The CDR3 DNA reads TGTGCCAGCAGCCAAAACCATGGGACGGAGACCCAGTACTTC. Amino acids: CASSQNHGTETQYF.

As DNA, the CDR3 is TGTGCCAGCAGCCCACGGGACCTAAACAATGAGCAGTTCTTC. It codes for CASSPRDLNNEQFF. The V call is TRBV9, the J call TRBJ2-1; D is tentatively TRBD1 or TRBD2 (5 bases each). The germline V gene encodes CDR1 SGDLS and CDR2 YYNGEE. CDR3 length: 14 residues. V gave up 4 bases and J gave up 5 bases, with 13 bases separating them.

This clone appeared a single time. The chain uses TRBV30 and TRBJ1-2; TRBD1 agrees at 7 bases. The CDR3 totals 15 residues. The ends lost 2 bases at V and 6 bases at J; junction bases unmatched: 12. The germline V gene encodes CDR1 GTSNPN and CDR2 SVGIG (reference sequence). Here the CDR3 reads CAWSLLTGMVHGYTF. The CDR3 DNA follows: TGTGCCTGGAGTCTTTTGACAGGGATGGTACATGGCTACACCTTC.

The rearrangement uses TRBV21-1 and TRBJ2-1; the table's D call of TRBD2 was not tested on the DNA. TRBV21-1 constitutes a pseudogene. This CDR3 is built from 16 residues. CDR3 residues: CASSKLAESSYNEQFF. The DNA of the CDR3 is TGTGCCAGCAGCAAACTAGCTGAGAGCTCCTACAATGAGCAGTTCTTC.

In this sample, this clone turned up a few times. The rearrangement joins TRBV19 to TRBJ2-1, with D unclear. Germline V gene data show CDR1 as LNHDA and CDR2 as SQIVND (reference sequence). The CDR3 has 14 residues. V was trimmed by 3 bases and J by 16 bases, leaving 22 bases between them. The CDR3 DNA is TGTGCCAGTAGTATGAGCAGCAGTAGTATCACAGTATTCTTC. Encoded protein: CASSMSSSSITVFF.

The gene calls are TRBV7-9 and TRBJ1-2, with 7 nucleotides matching TRBD1. The CDR3 runs 14 residues. With V trimmed by 1 base and J by 8 bases, 7 bases remained unmatched. Germline V CDR1 and CDR2: SEHNR, FQNEAQ (reference sequence). In DNA form, the CDR3 reads TGTGCCAGCAGCTTAGATCAGGGGGTTGGAGGCTACACCTTC. Translation: CASSLDQGVGGYTF.

The rearrangement uses TRBV2 and TRBJ1-2, with 12 bases lining up with TRBD1. With 5 bases clipped from V and 6 bases from J, the junction kept 16 bases outside the gene matches. The CDR3 loop spans 18 amino acids. Germline CDR1 and CDR2: SNHLY and FYNNEI. DNA of the CDR3: TGTGCCAGCAGTCGATCAGACAAGCCGGGACAGGGGGCGAATGGCTACACCTTC. Its protein is CASSRSDKPGQGANGYTF.

The chain uses TRBV14 and TRBJ1-1, with TRBD1 matching over 8 bases. Germline V gene data show CDR1 as SGHDN and CDR2 as FVKESK. After removal of 1 base from V and 5 bases from J, the junction contained 3 bases not matched to a gene. The CDR3 is 14 residues long. The CDR3 region has the DNA TGTGCCAGCAGCCAAGGCCACAGGGGGACTGAAGCTTTCTTT. This gives the protein CASSQGHRGTEAFF.

This clone turned up a few times. The chain is built from TRBV7-9 and TRBJ1-1, with 7 bases lining up with TRBD1. V was clipped by 5 bases and J by 10 bases; unmatched bases: 10. Per germline, CDR1 SEHNR and CDR2 FQNEAQ (reference sequence). CDR3 length equals 13 residues. CDR3 in DNA: TGTGCCAGCAGCCTGGGACAGTCGGCTGTAGCTTTCTTT. Protein product: CASSLGQSAVAFF.

The V and J genes are TRBV5-1 and TRBJ2-1, with D perhaps TRBD2 (6 bases). V lost 0 bases to trimming and J lost 6 bases, with 16 bases between them. The CDR3 covers 16 residues. From germline, CDR1 is SGHRS and CDR2 YFSETQ. CDR3 in amino acids: CASSLGGGIFSNEQFF. CDR3 coding DNA: TGCGCCAGCAGCTTGGGGGGCGGGATTTTTAGCAATGAGCAGTTCTTC.

The rearrangement links TRBV19 to TRBJ2-7; TRBD2 agrees at 8 bases. Trimming removed 5 bases from V and 2 bases from J; junction bases left unmatched: 5. Per germline, CDR1 LNHDA and CDR2 SQIVND (reference sequence). The CDR3 is made up of 14 amino acids. In DNA, the CDR3 is TGTGCCAGTAGTTCGGGAGCGGGAGCCTACGAGCAGTACTTC. Translated: CASSSGAGAYEQYF.

CDR3 sequence: CASSYYEQGYGYTF. CDR3 DNA sequence: TGTGCCAGCAGTTACTACGAACAGGGATATGGCTACACCTTC. This chain connects TRBV6-5 to TRBJ1-2; D possibly corresponds to TRBD1 (6 bases). The length of the CDR3 is 14 residues. The V end lost 1 base, the J end lost 5 bases, and 11 bases lay between the germline ends. Germline V gene data show CDR1 as MNHEY and CDR2 as SVGAGI.

This chain uses TRBV29-1 with TRBJ2-1, with D perhaps matching TRBD1 or TRBD2 (5 bases each). Trimming removed 7 bases from V and 5 bases from J, with 12 bases in between. Germline assignment: CDR1 SQVTM and CDR2 ANQGSEA. This CDR3 region has 12 residues. The CDR3: CSAGPPNNEQFF. In nucleotides, the CDR3 is TGCAGCGCGGGACCGCCGAACAATGAGCAGTTCTTC.

The CDR3 loop is CASSLVGGSPSGANVLTF. In nucleotides, the CDR3 is TGTGCCAGCAGCTTAGTCGGCGGTTCCCCATCTGGGGCCAACGTCCTGACTTTC. The chain recombines TRBV7-8 with TRBJ2-6, with D uncertain. This CDR3 is 18 amino acids long. Germline CDR1 SGHVS, CDR2 FQNEAQ. Trimming removed 1 base from V and 1 base from J, with 14 bases in between.

The gene calls are TRBV10-3 and TRBJ2-2; TRBD1 might be the D (5 bases). The CDR3 has 13 amino acids. CDR1 ENHRY and CDR2 SYGVKD come from the germline V gene. V lost 10 bases to trimming and J lost 2 bases, with 11 bases between them. This chain's CDR3 is CATQDRNTGELFF. CDR3 DNA: TGTGCCACCCAAGACAGAAACACCGGGGAGCTGTTTTTT.

The V and J genes are TRBV18 and TRBJ2-2; D call uncertain. The V gene lost 0 bases and the J gene lost 0 bases, with 8 bases spanning the gap. The CDR3 runs 16 residues. Germline loops: CDR1 KGHSH, CDR2 LQKENI. CDR3 in DNA: TGTGCCAGCTCACCACCAGGGCTCACGAACACCGGGGAGCTGTTTTTT. Protein: CASSPPGLTNTGELFF.